A selection of T cell receptor beta chains follows, all from one sample in a study of T-cell reconstitution after alpha-beta-depleted transplantation in children. TCRdb re-called the PCR reads through MiXCR, storing one row per CDR3 protein. This repertoire shows 15,000 to 20,000 distinct CDR3 sequences, about 8% found once; its top ten account for 35% to 40%. The sample consisted of PBMCs, mostly from graft donor cells, taken 60 days after TCRalphabeta/CD19-depleted stem cell transplant. These receptors came from a boy younger than two who had a stem cell transplant for Wiskott-Aldrich syndrome, so the T cells may come from the graft donor. CDR3s include the opening cysteine and the closing phenylalanine or tryptophan. The D gene is left open where the match is weak. Size is omitted from some rows. Given values are once, few, many or a class for expanded clones.

cdr3_aa: CASTWTGDEKLFF
cdr3_nt: TGTGCCAGCACCTGGACAGGGGATGAAAAACTGTTTTTT
d_call: TRBD1
clone_size: many
v_call: TRBV7-9
j_call: TRBJ1-4

cdr3_aa: CSATLGREGYGYTF
cdr3_nt: TGCAGTGCTACCCTGGGCAGGGAGGGCTATGGCTACACCTTC
d_call: -
clone_size: medium-sized
v_call: TRBV20-1
j_call: TRBJ1-2

cdr3_aa: CASSQVGQPAIGYTF
cdr3_nt: TGTGCCAGCAGCCAAGTGGGACAGCCGGCTATCGGCTACACCTTC
d_call: TRBD1
clone_size: many
v_call: TRBV3-1
j_call: TRBJ1-2

cdr3_aa: CASSFGKDRATYRLNEQYF
cdr3_nt: TGTGCCAGCAGTTTTGGGAAAGACCGGGCCACATACAGGCTCAACGAGCAGTACTTC
d_call: -
clone_size: few
v_call: TRBV12-3/TRBV12-4
j_call: TRBJ2-7

cdr3_aa: CSATGGQETQYF
cdr3_nt: TGCAGTGCTACCGGGGGCCAAGAGACCCAGTACTTC
d_call: -
clone_size: many
v_call: TRBV20-1
j_call: TRBJ2-5

cdr3_aa: CASSYDFSVAQHF
cdr3_nt: TGTGCCAGCAGTTACGATTTCAGCGTGGCCCAGCATTTT
d_call: -
clone_size: medium-sized
v_call: TRBV6-6
j_call: TRBJ1-5

cdr3_aa: CAINSGLAGGNTDTQYF
cdr3_nt: TGTGCCATCAATTCCGGACTAGCGGGAGGGAATACAGATACGCAGTATTTT
d_call: TRBD2
clone_size: many
v_call: TRBV10-3
j_call: TRBJ2-3

cdr3_aa: CASSLEYEQYF
cdr3_nt: TGCGCCAGCAGCTTGGAGTACGAGCAGTACTTC
d_call: -
clone_size: many
v_call: TRBV5-1
j_call: TRBJ2-7

cdr3_aa: CASSLAPWTDATNEKLFF
cdr3_nt: TGTGCCAGCAGCTTAGCCCCGTGGACAGACGCAACTAATGAAAAACTGTTTTTT
d_call: -
clone_size: few
v_call: TRBV7-2
j_call: TRBJ1-4

cdr3_aa: CSARDPGTGGTEAFF
cdr3_nt: TGCAGTGCTAGAGATCCCGGGACAGGGGGCACTGAAGCTTTCTTT
d_call: TRBD1
clone_size: many
v_call: TRBV20-1
j_call: TRBJ1-1

cdr3_aa: CATSRDRAGGNTEAFF
cdr3_nt: TGTGCCACCAGCAGAGACCGCGCCGGGGGGAACACTGAAGCTTTCTTT
d_call: -
clone_size: many
v_call: TRBV15
j_call: TRBJ1-1

cdr3_aa: CASSDLWGGQTYEQYF
cdr3_nt: TGTGCCAGCAGTGATTTATGGGGAGGGCAAACCTACGAGCAGTACTTC
d_call: TRBD2
clone_size: -
v_call: TRBV2
j_call: TRBJ2-7

cdr3_aa: CSARDFRATETQYF
cdr3_nt: TGCAGTGCTAGAGATTTCAGGGCGACAGAGACCCAGTACTTC
d_call: -
clone_size: few
v_call: TRBV20-1
j_call: TRBJ2-5

cdr3_aa: CASSLLSGTSGHNEQFF
cdr3_nt: TGTGCCAGCAGCCTACTTTCCGGGACTAGCGGGCATAATGAGCAGTTCTTC
d_call: TRBD2
clone_size: once
v_call: TRBV3-1
j_call: TRBJ2-1

cdr3_aa: CSARETYQETQYF
cdr3_nt: TGCAGTGCTAGAGAGACGTACCAAGAGACCCAGTACTTC
d_call: -
clone_size: many
v_call: TRBV20-1
j_call: TRBJ2-5

cdr3_aa: CASSKRRGPSYNEQFF
cdr3_nt: TGTGCCAGTAGTAAAAGACGGGGCCCTTCCTACAATGAGCAGTTCTTC
d_call: -
clone_size: many
v_call: TRBV19
j_call: TRBJ2-1

cdr3_aa: CASSDQQETQYF
cdr3_nt: TGCGCCAGCAGCGACCAGCAAGAGACCCAGTACTTC
d_call: -
clone_size: many
v_call: TRBV5-1
j_call: TRBJ2-5

cdr3_aa: CASSQREVTGELFF
cdr3_nt: TGTGCCAGCAGCCAAAGGGAGGTGACCGGGGAGCTGTTTTTT
d_call: -
clone_size: many
v_call: TRBV3-1
j_call: TRBJ2-2

cdr3_aa: CAWSRRIGQTTYEQYF
cdr3_nt: TGTGCCTGGAGTAGGCGTATAGGACAGACAACCTACGAGCAGTACTTC
d_call: -
clone_size: -
v_call: TRBV30
j_call: TRBJ2-7

cdr3_aa: CASSEVGELNTGELFF
cdr3_nt: TGTGCCAGCAGTGAGGTGGGGGAGTTGAACACCGGGGAGCTGTTTTTT
d_call: -
clone_size: many
v_call: TRBV5-6
j_call: TRBJ2-2

cdr3_aa: CATSEAGQGIEKLFF
cdr3_nt: TGTGCCACCAGTGAGGCGGGACAGGGAATTGAAAAACTGTTTTTT
d_call: TRBD1
clone_size: -
v_call: TRBV24-1
j_call: TRBJ1-4

cdr3_aa: CASSESQSYGYTF
cdr3_nt: TGTGCCAGCAGTGAATCTCAGAGCTATGGCTACACCTTC
d_call: -
clone_size: few
v_call: TRBV2
j_call: TRBJ1-2

cdr3_aa: CASSVGRLAASTDTQYF
cdr3_nt: TGTGCCAGCAGCGTAGGTCGGCTAGCGGCTAGCACAGATACGCAGTATTTT
d_call: TRBD2
clone_size: -
v_call: TRBV9
j_call: TRBJ2-3

cdr3_aa: CASSRDTTYEQYF
cdr3_nt: TGTGCCAGCAGTAGGGACACAACCTACGAGCAGTACTTC
d_call: -
clone_size: many
v_call: TRBV6-5
j_call: TRBJ2-7

cdr3_aa: CASSPGLAGGNYEQYF
cdr3_nt: TGTGCCAGCAGCCCCGGACTAGCGGGTGGGAACTACGAGCAGTACTTC
d_call: TRBD2
clone_size: -
v_call: TRBV5-4
j_call: TRBJ2-7

cdr3_aa: CASSSDSYNEQFF
cdr3_nt: TGTGCCAGCAGTTCTGACTCCTACAATGAGCAGTTCTTC
d_call: -
clone_size: many
v_call: TRBV6-6
j_call: TRBJ2-1

cdr3_aa: CAGREDSASDEQFF
cdr3_nt: TGCGCCGGCCGCGAGGACAGTGCTTCCGATGAGCAGTTCTTC
d_call: -
clone_size: many
v_call: TRBV5-1
j_call: TRBJ2-1

cdr3_aa: CASSGLADLAGFF
cdr3_nt: TGTGCCAGCAGTGGACTAGCGGATTTGGCGGGGTTCTTC
d_call: TRBD2
clone_size: many
v_call: TRBV2
j_call: TRBJ2-1

cdr3_aa: CASSFSGLAGAVDTQYF
cdr3_nt: TGTGCCAGCAGTTTTTCGGGACTAGCGGGAGCGGTAGATACGCAGTATTTT
d_call: TRBD2
clone_size: -
v_call: TRBV27
j_call: TRBJ2-3

cdr3_aa: CASSRLQGWSYNEQFF
cdr3_nt: TGTGCCAGCAGCCGATTACAGGGTTGGAGCTACAATGAGCAGTTCTTC
d_call: -
clone_size: -
v_call: TRBV7-9
j_call: TRBJ2-1

cdr3_aa: CASSFLMTSGSFYNEQFF
cdr3_nt: TGCGCCAGCAGCTTTCTGATGACAAGCGGGAGCTTCTACAATGAGCAGTTCTTC
d_call: TRBD2
clone_size: many
v_call: TRBV5-1
j_call: TRBJ2-1

cdr3_aa: CASTWGQGRETQYF
cdr3_nt: TGTGCCAGCACCTGGGGGCAGGGAAGAGAGACCCAGTACTTC
d_call: -
clone_size: many
v_call: TRBV2
j_call: TRBJ2-5

cdr3_aa: CASSVDRGWGDTQYF
cdr3_nt: TGCGCCAGCAGCGTGGACAGGGGGTGGGGAGATACGCAGTATTTT
d_call: TRBD1
clone_size: many
v_call: TRBV5-1
j_call: TRBJ2-3

cdr3_aa: CASSLIAGAKETQYF
cdr3_nt: TGCGCCAGCAGCTTAATAGCGGGAGCTAAAGAGACCCAGTACTTC
d_call: TRBD2
clone_size: many
v_call: TRBV5-1
j_call: TRBJ2-5

cdr3_aa: CASIVGGQETQYF
cdr3_nt: TGTGCCAGCATTGTGGGGGGGCAAGAGACCCAGTACTTC
d_call: TRBD2
clone_size: -
v_call: TRBV2
j_call: TRBJ2-5

cdr3_aa: CSARPWTSGNTGELFF
cdr3_nt: TGCAGTGCTCGACCATGGACTAGCGGGAACACCGGGGAGCTGTTTTTT
d_call: TRBD2
clone_size: many
v_call: TRBV20-1
j_call: TRBJ2-2

cdr3_aa: CASSGGRDPYEQYF
cdr3_nt: TGTGCCAGCAGCGGAGGCAGGGACCCCTACGAGCAGTACTTC
d_call: -
clone_size: -
v_call: TRBV7-9
j_call: TRBJ2-7

cdr3_aa: CASSPQTGMNTEAFF
cdr3_nt: TGTGCCAGCAGCCCCCAGACAGGGATGAACACTGAAGCTTTCTTT
d_call: TRBD1
clone_size: many
v_call: TRBV7-9
j_call: TRBJ1-1

cdr3_aa: CASSLGAGGPGDTQYF
cdr3_nt: TGTGCCAGCAGCCTCGGAGCGGGAGGGCCCGGAGATACGCAGTATTTT
d_call: TRBD2
clone_size: many
v_call: TRBV7-2
j_call: TRBJ2-3

cdr3_aa: CASSVLPKSPYNEQFF
cdr3_nt: TGTGCCAGCAGCGTACTTCCAAAGAGCCCCTACAATGAGCAGTTCTTC
d_call: -
clone_size: medium-sized
v_call: TRBV5-5
j_call: TRBJ2-1

cdr3_aa: CASSRRDTAAYEQYF
cdr3_nt: TGCGCCAGCAGCCGAAGGGACACAGCAGCCTACGAGCAGTACTTC
d_call: -
clone_size: few
v_call: TRBV4-1
j_call: TRBJ2-7

cdr3_aa: CASSLGVAGRGTEAFF
cdr3_nt: TGCGCCAGCAGCTTGGGGGTTGCGGGAAGAGGCACTGAAGCTTTCTTT
d_call: -
clone_size: many
v_call: TRBV5-1
j_call: TRBJ1-1

cdr3_aa: CSGGLLAGHEQFF
cdr3_nt: TGCAGCGGGGGCTTGTTAGCGGGACATGAGCAGTTCTTC
d_call: TRBD2
clone_size: many
v_call: TRBV29-1
j_call: TRBJ2-1

cdr3_aa: CASSPPRLAYETQYF
cdr3_nt: TGTGCCAGCTCACCACCTCGGCTAGCATACGAGACCCAGTACTTC
d_call: -
clone_size: -
v_call: TRBV18
j_call: TRBJ2-5

cdr3_aa: CASSLQTNQPQHF
cdr3_nt: TGTGCCAGCAGCTTACAGACAAATCAGCCCCAGCATTTT
d_call: -
clone_size: -
v_call: TRBV7-6
j_call: TRBJ1-5

cdr3_aa: CASRTGGLNTEAFF
cdr3_nt: TGCGCCAGCAGGACAGGGGGCTTGAACACTGAAGCTTTCTTT
d_call: TRBD1
clone_size: few
v_call: TRBV10-2
j_call: TRBJ1-1